This T cell receptor (beta chain) was retrieved from a study of T cells in Graves' hyperthyroidism and ophthalmopathy. The study, taken as a whole, reports: Onset of ophthalmopathy came a median approximately 6.5 months after the model predicted it. Blood also held most thyroid clonotypes expanded beyond 0.001.

Each patient was aged 18 to 65 and had newly diagnosed hyperthyroidism of under 2 months' duration. Amplification yielded TCR beta CDR3 regions, with RNA transcripts as the source. The HTBI primer set drove a first-round RT-PCR of the TCR CDR3. TCRdb re-derived calls from the multiplex PCR reads in MiXCR, one entry per CDR3 protein. The table has some 760,000 distinct CDR3 sequences, 14% seen once; the top ten hold roughly 10%. This clonotype was counted only a few times. What it binds is not known. Sequencing input: blood. The clonotype was recovered from a woman aged 18-29 years with Graves' hyperthyroidism.

CDR3 region: CAIRQGSGNTIYF. CDR3 nucleotides: TGTGCCATCAGGCAAGGCTCTGGAAACACCATATATTTT. V and J are TRBV10-3 and TRBJ1-3, with unresolved D. Trimming took 6 bases from V and 0 from J, leaving 6 bases between them. Germline V lookup: CDR1 ENHRY, CDR2 SYGVKD. CDR3 length: 13 residues.